This passage covers 8 T cell receptor beta chains from one sample sequenced in a study of T cells in localized non-small cell lung cancer. Sequenced by immunoSEQ multiplex PCR; TCRdb stores in-frame clones only, minus some. The repertoire holds 5,000 to 8,000 clones, with 87% as singletons. Material: peripheral blood, obtained before any cancer treatment. These receptors all stem from an older male donor with stage I lung adenocarcinoma.

The chain has TRBV5-6 and TRBJ2-7, with D perhaps TRBD1 or TRBD2 (5 bases each). The CDR3 length is 13 residues. The V and J ends lost 5 bases and 1 base respectively, with 10 bases between them. Germline assignment: CDR1 SGHDT and CDR2 YYEEEE. CDR3 residues: CASSAGSSYEQYF. The DNA of the CDR3 is TGTGCCAGCAGTGCAGGGAGTTCCTACGAGCAGTACTTC.

The CDR3 DNA is TGTGCCAGCAGCCAAGATTTAGCGGGTTATGGCTACACCTTC. It translates to CASSQDLAGYGYTF. This chain uses TRBV4-2 with TRBJ1-2; D is uncertain. V was shortened by 0 bases and J by 5 bases, with 10 bases between the two germline ends. This CDR3 has 14 amino acids. Germline CDR1 and CDR2: LGHNA and YNFKEQ.

This clone was detected once. This chain joins TRBV11-2 and TRBJ2-5; no clear D. CDR1 and CDR2 (germline): SGHAT, FQNNGV. V was cut by 5 bases and J by 5 bases, with 15 bases left in between. This CDR3 is 14 amino acids long. The CDR3 nucleotides read TGTGCCAGCAGCCCGAGGACCGACGGGGAGACCCAGTACTTC. Its protein is CASSPRTDGETQYF.

The chain uses TRBV19 and TRBJ2-3; 10 nucleotides match TRBD1. The CDR3 extends over 18 amino acids. V gave up 4 bases and J gave up 0 bases; unmatched junction bases: 10. Germline V gene sequence: CDR1 LNHDA, CDR2 SQIVND (reference sequence). The CDR3 reads CASSTWWTGGASTDTQYF. The CDR3 DNA is TGTGCCAGTAGTACCTGGTGGACAGGGGGAGCTAGCACAGATACGCAGTATTTT. The full variable domain, its missing parts supplied by reference TRBV19 and TRBJ2-3, is DGGITQSPKYLFRKEGQNVTLSCEQNLNHDAMYWYRQDPGQGLRLIYYSQIVNDFQKGDIAEGYSVSREKKESFPLTVTSAQKNPTAFYLCASSTWWTGGASTDTQYFGPGTRLTVL.

The sample holds one count of this clone. This chain connects TRBV4-1 to TRBJ2-5; 8 nucleotides line up with TRBD2. This CDR3 comprises 15 residues. J was trimmed by 2 bases and V by 5 bases; bases with no gene match: 7. Looked up from germline, CDR1 is MGHRA and CDR2 is YSYEKL. Written as DNA, the CDR3 is TGCGCCAGCAGCTGGCGGGGGGAAAAACAAGAGACCCAGTACTTC. As protein: CASSWRGEKQETQYF.

V gene TRBV6-1 combines with J gene TRBJ2-6, with TRBD2 as a possible D gene (6 bases). CDR3 length equals 16 residues. The germline V gene has CDR1 MNHNS and CDR2 SASEGT. Trimming cost V 4 bases and J 2 bases, with 12 bases left between them. CDR3 coding DNA: TGTGCCAGCAGTGCCGGGGGAGGCACTGGGGCCAACGTCCTGACTTTC. Amino acid sequence: CASSAGGGTGANVLTF.

The V and J genes are TRBV28 and TRBJ1-2, with D unresolved. This CDR3 spans 13 amino acids. Germline CDR1 MDHEN, CDR2 SYDVKM. With 3 bases removed from V and 6 bases from J, the gap between germline ends came to 11 bases. The CDR3 sequence: CASSFPGRNGYTF. Written as DNA, the CDR3 is TGTGCCAGCAGTTTCCCCGGGAGGAATGGCTACACCTTC.

J is TRBJ1-2 and V is TRBV7-9; D gene unclear. Trimming left V 6 bases short and J 0 bases short, with 8 bases between. Germline V lookup: CDR1 SEHNR, CDR2 FQNEAQ (reference sequence). The CDR3 totals 13 residues. CDR3: CASRRGANYGYTF. CDR3 nucleotide sequence: TGTGCCAGCAGACGAGGAGCTAACTATGGCTACACCTTC.